This record looks at one T cell receptor beta chain sequence and its context. The data are from a study of blood T cell repertoires in COVID-19. Study in general: T cells, B-cell-depleted T cells, or PBMCs supplied cDNA or gDNA.

CDR3 size: 14 residues. With 4 bases clipped from V and 6 bases from J, the junction kept 6 bases outside the gene matches. Per germline, CDR1 LGHDT and CDR2 YNNKEL (reference sequence). As processed by the authors: Using reference gene primer amplification, nucleated cell counts were estimated. The data were produced by immunoSEQ multiplex PCR, yet TCRdb's version contains in-frame clones alone and is incomplete. The D gene and trimming were derived from the DNA, and the V and J assignments and clone size from that table. The profile shows hundreds of thousands of clones, 82% of them singletons. Participants' own reports of clinical history determined their cohort assignment. Cohort 3 recovered donors had two negative PCRs, clearance, or symptom resolution.

The chain combines TRBV3-1 (or the pseudogene TRBV3-2) with TRBJ2-3; 8 bases align to TRBD2. The TCR was taken from an older woman who had recovered from COVID-19. Sequenced material: PBMCs or T cells enriched from blood (not recorded which). This CDR3 is CASSLGLASDTQYF. DNA of the CDR3: TGTGCCAGCAGCCTAGGACTAGCCTCGGATACGCAGTATTTT.